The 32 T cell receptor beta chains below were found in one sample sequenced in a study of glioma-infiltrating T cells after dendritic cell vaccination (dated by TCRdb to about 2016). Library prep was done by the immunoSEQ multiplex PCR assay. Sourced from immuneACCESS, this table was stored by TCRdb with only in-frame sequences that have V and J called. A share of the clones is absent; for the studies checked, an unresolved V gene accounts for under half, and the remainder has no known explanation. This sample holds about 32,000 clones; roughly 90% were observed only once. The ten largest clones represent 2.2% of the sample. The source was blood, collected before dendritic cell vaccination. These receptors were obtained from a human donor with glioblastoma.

The CDR3 loop reads CATSSKDTTSGANVLTF. DNA of the CDR3: TGTGCCACCAGCAGTAAGGACACTACTTCTGGGGCCAACGTCCTGACTTTC. The chain employs TRBV15 and TRBJ2-6; D is possibly TRBD1 (5 bases). V shed 3 bases and J shed 1 base, with 13 bases lying between them. This CDR3 is 17 amino acids long. From germline, CDR1 is LNHNV and CDR2 YYDKDF (reference sequence).

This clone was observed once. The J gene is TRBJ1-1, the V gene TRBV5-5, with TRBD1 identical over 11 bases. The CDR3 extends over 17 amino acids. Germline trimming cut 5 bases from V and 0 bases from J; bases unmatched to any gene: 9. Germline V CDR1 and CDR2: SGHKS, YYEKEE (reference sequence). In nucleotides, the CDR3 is TGTGCCAGCAGTCGGACCGGGACAGGGGGATTGAACACTGAAGCTTTCTTT. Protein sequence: CASSRTGTGGLNTEAFF.

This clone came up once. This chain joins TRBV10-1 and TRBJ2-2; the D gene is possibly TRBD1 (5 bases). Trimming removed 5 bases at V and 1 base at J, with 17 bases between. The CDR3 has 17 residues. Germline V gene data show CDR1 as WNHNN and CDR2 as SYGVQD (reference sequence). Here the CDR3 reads CASSSGRARRNTGELFF. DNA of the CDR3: TGCGCCAGCAGTTCCGGCAGGGCGAGAAGGAACACCGGGGAGCTGTTTTTT.

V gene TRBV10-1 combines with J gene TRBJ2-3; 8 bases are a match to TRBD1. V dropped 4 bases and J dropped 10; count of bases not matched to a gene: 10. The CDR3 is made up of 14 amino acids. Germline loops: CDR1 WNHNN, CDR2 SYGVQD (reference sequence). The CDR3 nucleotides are TGCGCCAGCAGTGGTGGGGGACAGGACGACGCGCAGTATTTT. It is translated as CASSGGGQDDAQYF.

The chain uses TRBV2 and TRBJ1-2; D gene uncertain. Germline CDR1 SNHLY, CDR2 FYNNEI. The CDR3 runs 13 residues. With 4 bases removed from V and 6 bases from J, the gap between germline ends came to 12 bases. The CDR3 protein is CASSGLPGNGYTF. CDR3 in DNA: TGTGCCAGCAGTGGACTCCCGGGGAATGGCTACACCTTC.

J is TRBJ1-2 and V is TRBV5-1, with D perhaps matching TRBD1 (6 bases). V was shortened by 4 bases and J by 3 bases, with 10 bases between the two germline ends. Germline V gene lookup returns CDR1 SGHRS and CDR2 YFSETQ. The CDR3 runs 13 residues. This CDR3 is CASSRGYDYGYTF. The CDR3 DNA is TGCGCCAGCAGCAGGGGGTATGACTATGGCTACACCTTC. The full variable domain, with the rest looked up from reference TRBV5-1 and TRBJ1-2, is KAGVTQTPRYLIKTRGQQVTLSCSPISGHRSVSWYQQTPGQGLQFLFEYFSETQRNKGNFPGRFSGRQFSNSRSEMNVSTLELGDSALYLCASSRGYDYGYTFGSGTRLTVV.

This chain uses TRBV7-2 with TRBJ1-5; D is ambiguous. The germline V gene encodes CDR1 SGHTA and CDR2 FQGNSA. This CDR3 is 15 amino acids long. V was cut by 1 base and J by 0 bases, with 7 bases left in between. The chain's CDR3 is CASSLVPHSNQPQHF. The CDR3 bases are TGTGCCAGCAGCTTAGTCCCCCATAGCAATCAGCCCCAGCATTTT.

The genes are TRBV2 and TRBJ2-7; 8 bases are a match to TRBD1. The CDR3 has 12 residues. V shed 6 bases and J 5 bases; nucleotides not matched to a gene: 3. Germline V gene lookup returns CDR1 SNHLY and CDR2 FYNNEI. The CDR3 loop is CASRGQVHEQYF. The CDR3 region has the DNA TGTGCCAGCAGGGGACAGGTCCACGAGCAGTACTTC. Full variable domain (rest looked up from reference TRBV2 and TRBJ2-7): EPEVTQTPSHQVTQMGQEVILRCVPISNHLYFYWYRQILGQKVEFLVSFYNNEISEKSEIFDDQFSVERPDGSNFTLKIRSTKLEDSAMYFCASRGQVHEQYFGPGTRLTVT.

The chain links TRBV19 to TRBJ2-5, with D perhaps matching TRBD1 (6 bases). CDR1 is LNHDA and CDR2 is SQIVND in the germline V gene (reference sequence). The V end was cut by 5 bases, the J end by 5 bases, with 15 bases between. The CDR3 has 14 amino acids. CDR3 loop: CASSGAGVRETQYF. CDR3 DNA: TGTGCCAGTAGTGGGGCAGGGGTCCGGGAGACCCAGTACTTC. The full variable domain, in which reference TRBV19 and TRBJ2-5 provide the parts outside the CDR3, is DGGITQSPKYLFRKEGQNVTLSCEQNLNHDAMYWYRQDPGQGLRLIYYSQIVNDFQKGDIAEGYSVSREKKESFPLTVTSAQKNPTAFYLCASSGAGVRETQYFGPGTRLLVL.

The CDR3 nucleotides read TGCAGCGCCCGACAGGGGGGGAATGAAAAACTGTTTTTT. This sequence encodes CSARQGGNEKLFF. The chain is built from TRBV29-1 and TRBJ1-4; 9 positions agree with TRBD1. The V segment lost 7 bases and the J segment 5 bases; nucleotides outside the gene matches: 5. The germline CDR1 and CDR2 sequences are SQVTM and ANQGSEA. The CDR3 totals 13 residues.

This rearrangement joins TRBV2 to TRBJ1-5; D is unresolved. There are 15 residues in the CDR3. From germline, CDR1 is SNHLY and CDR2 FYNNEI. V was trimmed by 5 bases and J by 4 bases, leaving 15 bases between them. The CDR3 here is CASSPGGSGNQPQHF. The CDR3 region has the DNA TGTGCCAGCAGTCCTGGAGGAAGCGGGAATCAGCCCCAGCATTTT.

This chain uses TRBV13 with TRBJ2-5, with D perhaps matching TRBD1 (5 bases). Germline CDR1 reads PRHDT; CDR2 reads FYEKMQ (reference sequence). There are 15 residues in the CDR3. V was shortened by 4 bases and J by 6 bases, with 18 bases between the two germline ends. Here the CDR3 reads CASSSVEGAGKTQYF. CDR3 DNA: TGTGCCAGCAGCTCCGTCGAAGGGGCTGGAAAGACCCAGTACTTC.

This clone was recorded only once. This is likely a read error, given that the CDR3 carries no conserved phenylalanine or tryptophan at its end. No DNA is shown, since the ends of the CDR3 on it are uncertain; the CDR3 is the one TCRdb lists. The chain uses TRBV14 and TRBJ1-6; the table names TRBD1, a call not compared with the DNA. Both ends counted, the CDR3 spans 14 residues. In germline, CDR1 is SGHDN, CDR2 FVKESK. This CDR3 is CASSQSSLNRCLDI.

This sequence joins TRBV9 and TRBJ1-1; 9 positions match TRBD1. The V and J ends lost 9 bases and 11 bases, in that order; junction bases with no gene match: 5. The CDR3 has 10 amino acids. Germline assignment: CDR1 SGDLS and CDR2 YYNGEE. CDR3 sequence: CAKTGQGAFF. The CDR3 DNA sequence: TGTGCCAAGACAGGACAGGGGGCTTTCTTT.

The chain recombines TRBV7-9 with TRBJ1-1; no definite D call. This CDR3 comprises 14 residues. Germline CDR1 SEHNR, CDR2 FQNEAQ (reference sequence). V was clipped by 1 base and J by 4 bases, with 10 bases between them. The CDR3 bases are TGTGCCAGCAGCTTAGTTCCAGAAACCACTGAAGCTTTCTTT. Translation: CASSLVPETTEAFF.

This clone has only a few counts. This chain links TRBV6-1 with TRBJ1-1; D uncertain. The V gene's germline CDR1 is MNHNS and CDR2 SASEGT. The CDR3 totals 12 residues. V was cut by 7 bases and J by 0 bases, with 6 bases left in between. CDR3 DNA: TGTGCCAGCAACAGAATGAACACTGAAGCTTTCTTT. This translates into CASNRMNTEAFF.

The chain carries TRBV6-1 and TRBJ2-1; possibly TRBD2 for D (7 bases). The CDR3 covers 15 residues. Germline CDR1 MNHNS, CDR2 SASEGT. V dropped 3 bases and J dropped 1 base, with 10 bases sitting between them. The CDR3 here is CASSDGGTSYNEQFF. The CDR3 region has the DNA TGTGCCAGCAGTGACGGGGGGACATCCTACAATGAGCAGTTCTTC.

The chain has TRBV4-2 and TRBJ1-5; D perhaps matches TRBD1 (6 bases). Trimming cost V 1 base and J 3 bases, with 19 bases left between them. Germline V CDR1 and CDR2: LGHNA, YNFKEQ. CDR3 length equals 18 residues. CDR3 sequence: CASSQALIRAGDNQPQHF. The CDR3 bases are TGTGCCAGCAGCCAAGCCCTTATTAGGGCAGGGGACAATCAGCCCCAGCATTTT.

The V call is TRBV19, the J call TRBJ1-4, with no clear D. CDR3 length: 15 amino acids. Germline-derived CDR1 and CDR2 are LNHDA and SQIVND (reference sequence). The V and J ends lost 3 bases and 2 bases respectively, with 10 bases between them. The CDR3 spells CASSMSGLTNEKLFF. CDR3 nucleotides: TGTGCCAGTAGTATGAGCGGTTTGACTAATGAAAAACTGTTTTTT.

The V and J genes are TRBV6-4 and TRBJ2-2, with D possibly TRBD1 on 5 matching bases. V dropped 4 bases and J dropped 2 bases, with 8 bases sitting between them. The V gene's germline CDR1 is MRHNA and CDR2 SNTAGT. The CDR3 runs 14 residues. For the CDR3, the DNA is TGTGCCAGCAGTGTCCAGGGTAACACCGGGGAGCTGTTTTTT. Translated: CASSVQGNTGELFF.

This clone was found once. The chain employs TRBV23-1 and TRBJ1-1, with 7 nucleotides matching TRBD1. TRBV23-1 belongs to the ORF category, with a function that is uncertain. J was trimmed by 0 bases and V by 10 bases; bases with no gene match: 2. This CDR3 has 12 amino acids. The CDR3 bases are TGCGCCATCCAGGGGGTGAACACTGAAGCTTTCTTT. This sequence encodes CAIQGVNTEAFF.

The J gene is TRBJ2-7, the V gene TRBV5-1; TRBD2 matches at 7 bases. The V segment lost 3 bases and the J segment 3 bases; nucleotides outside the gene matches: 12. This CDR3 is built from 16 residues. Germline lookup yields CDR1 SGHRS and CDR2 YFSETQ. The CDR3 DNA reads TGCGCCAGCAGCTCGCCAGCTAGCGGATTACTCTACGAGCAGTACTTC. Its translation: CASSSPASGLLYEQYF.

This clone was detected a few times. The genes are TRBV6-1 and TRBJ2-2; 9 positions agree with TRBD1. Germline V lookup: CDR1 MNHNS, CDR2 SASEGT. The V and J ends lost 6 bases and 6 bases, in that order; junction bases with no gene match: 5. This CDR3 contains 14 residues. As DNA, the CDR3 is TGTGCCAGCAGCCCAACAGGGGGCCCCGGGGAGCTGTTTTTT. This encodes CASSPTGGPGELFF.

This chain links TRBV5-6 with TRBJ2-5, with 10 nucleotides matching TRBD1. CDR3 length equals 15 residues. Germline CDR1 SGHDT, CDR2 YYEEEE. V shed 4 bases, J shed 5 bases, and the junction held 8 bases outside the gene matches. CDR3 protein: CASSTLGQGDETQYF. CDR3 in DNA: TGTGCCAGCAGCACCCTAGGACAGGGGGACGAGACCCAGTACTTC.

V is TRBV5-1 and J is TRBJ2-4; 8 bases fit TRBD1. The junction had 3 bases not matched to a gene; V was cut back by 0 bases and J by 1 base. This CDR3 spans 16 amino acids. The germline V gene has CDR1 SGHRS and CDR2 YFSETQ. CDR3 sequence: CASSLVQGAAKNIQYF. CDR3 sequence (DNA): TGCGCCAGCAGCTTGGTTCAGGGGGCTGCCAAAAACATTCAGTACTTC.

The CDR3 loop reads CASSAAGTGIYEQYF. DNA for the CDR3: TGTGCCAGCAGCGCGGCCGGGACAGGGATCTACGAGCAGTACTTC. The V gene is TRBV7-9, the J gene TRBJ2-7, with TRBD1 matching over 9 bases. Germline loops: CDR1 SEHNR, CDR2 FQNEAQ (reference sequence). Trimming removed 5 bases from V and 3 bases from J; junction bases left unmatched: 8. This CDR3 region has 15 residues.

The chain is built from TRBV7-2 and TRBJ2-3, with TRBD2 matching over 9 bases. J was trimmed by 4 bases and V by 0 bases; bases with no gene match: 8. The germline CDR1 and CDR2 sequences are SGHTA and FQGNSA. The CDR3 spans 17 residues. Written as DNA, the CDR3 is TGTGCCAGCAGCTTAGCGGCGGGGGGGGGTCGGGCAGATACGCAGTATTTT. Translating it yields CASSLAAGGGRADTQYF.

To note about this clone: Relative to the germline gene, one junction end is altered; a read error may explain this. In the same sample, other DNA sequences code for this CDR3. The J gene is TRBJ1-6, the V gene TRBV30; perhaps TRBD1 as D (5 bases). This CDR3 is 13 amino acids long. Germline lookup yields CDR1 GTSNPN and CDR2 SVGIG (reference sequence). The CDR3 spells CAWSSQGYSPLHF. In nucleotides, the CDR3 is TGTGCCTGGAGTAGCCAGGGATATTCCCCCCTCCACTTT.

CDR3 bases: TGTGCCAGCAGCTCGGCGGTATGGGGCGCGAGGGAAAAACTGTTTTTT. As protein: CASSSAVWGAREKLFF. The chain combines TRBV7-8 with TRBJ1-4; possibly TRBD1 for D (5 bases). V lost 4 bases to trimming and J lost 8 bases, with 20 bases between them. CDR3 length: 16 amino acids. Germline V lookup: CDR1 SGHVS, CDR2 FQNEAQ.

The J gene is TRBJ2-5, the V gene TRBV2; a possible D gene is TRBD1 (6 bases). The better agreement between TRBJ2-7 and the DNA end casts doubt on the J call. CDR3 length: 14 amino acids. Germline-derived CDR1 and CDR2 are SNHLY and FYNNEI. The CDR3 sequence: CASSRTGTLDEQYF. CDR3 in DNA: TGTGCCAGCAGCCGGACCGGGACACTGGACGAGCAGTACTTC.

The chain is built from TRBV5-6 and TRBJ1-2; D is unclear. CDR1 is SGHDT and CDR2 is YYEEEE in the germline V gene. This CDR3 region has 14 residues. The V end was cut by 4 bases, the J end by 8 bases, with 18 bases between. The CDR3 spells CASSLPGPRRGYTF. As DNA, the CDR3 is TGTGCCAGCAGCCTTCCGGGTCCAAGGAGAGGCTACACCTTC.

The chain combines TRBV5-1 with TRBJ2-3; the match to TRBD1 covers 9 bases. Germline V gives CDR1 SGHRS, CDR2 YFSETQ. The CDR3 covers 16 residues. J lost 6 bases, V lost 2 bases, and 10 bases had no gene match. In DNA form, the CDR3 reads TGCGCCAGCAGCTTTAGTACAGGGGGCGCATTGGATACGCAGTATTTT. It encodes CASSFSTGGALDTQYF.